A single sample is the source of the 10 T cell receptor beta chains below, sequenced in a study of CD4+ T cells in melanoma. Measured with immunoSEQ multiplex PCR; TCRdb has only the in-frame clones, and not every one. The table has fewer than 150,000 clones, around 90% seen once; the top ten hold about 1.5%. These receptors were obtained from a human donor with melanoma.

This clone was seen only once. This chain joins TRBV7-9 and TRBJ1-5; 8 positions match TRBD1. Germline V gene data show CDR1 as SEHNR and CDR2 as FQNEAQ (reference sequence). CDR3 length: 13 amino acids. The V gene end was trimmed by 4 bases and the J gene end by 7 bases; junction bases not matched to a gene: 3. CDR3 sequence: CASSSDRAQPQHF. Written as DNA, the CDR3 is TGTGCCAGCAGCTCGGACAGGGCCCAGCCCCAGCATTTT. Full variable domain (missing parts from reference TRBV7-9 and TRBJ1-5): DTGVSQNPRHKITKRGQNVTFRCDPISEHNRLYWYRQTLGQGPEFLTYFQNEAQLEKSRLLSDRFSAERPKGSFSTLEIQRTEQGDSAMYLCASSSDRAQPQHFGDGTRLSIL.

This chain joins TRBV18 and TRBJ1-4; unclear D gene. V gave up 3 bases and J gave up 8 bases, with 10 bases separating them. The CDR3 extends over 13 amino acids. In germline, CDR1 is KGHSH, CDR2 LQKENI. The CDR3 DNA is TGTGCCAGCTCACCCCGAAGAAACGAAAAACTGTTTTTT. Translating gives CASSPRRNEKLFF.

The chain carries TRBV19 and TRBJ2-4; TRBD2 matches at 14 bases. Per the germline V gene, CDR1 is LNHDA and CDR2 is SQIVND (reference sequence). The CDR3 runs 16 residues. V lost 4 bases to trimming and J lost 5 bases; unmatched junction nucleotides: 4. The CDR3 nucleotides are TGTGCCAGTAGTACCGTGGGACTAGCGGGGGAAAACATTCAGTACTTC. Translating it yields CASSTVGLAGENIQYF.

V gene TRBV19 combines with J gene TRBJ2-5; D not certain. CDR1 is LNHDA, CDR2 SQIVND, per germline (reference sequence). The CDR3 extends over 14 amino acids. The V end lost 1 base, the J end lost 3 bases, and 9 bases lay between the germline ends. DNA for the CDR3: TGTGCCAGTAGTATAGGATTCCTGGAAGAGACCCAGTACTTC. Translating gives CASSIGFLEETQYF.

The chain couples TRBV5-5 to TRBJ2-3; TRBD2 matches 9 bases. In germline, CDR1 is SGHKS, CDR2 YYEKEE (reference sequence). The length of the CDR3 is 16 residues. The V and J ends lost 4 bases and 2 bases, in that order; junction bases with no gene match: 8. The CDR3 here is CASSPDRGLATDTQYF. CDR3 coding DNA: TGTGCCAGCAGCCCGGACCGGGGACTAGCCACAGATACGCAGTATTTT.

This sequence joins TRBV7-9 and TRBJ1-2; 9 bases line up with TRBD1. CDR1 is SEHNR, CDR2 FQNEAQ, per germline (reference sequence). The CDR3 has 15 residues. V trimming: 1 base; J trimming: 5 bases; junction bases outside the gene matches: 5. This CDR3 reads CASSLGTGEVYGYTF. CDR3 DNA: TGTGCCAGCAGCTTAGGGACAGGGGAAGTTTATGGCTACACCTTC.

The chain combines TRBV5-1 with TRBJ1-1; D gene unclear. Trimming removed 5 bases at V and 4 bases at J, with 15 bases between. There are 14 residues in the CDR3. Germline V CDR1 and CDR2: SGHRS, YFSETQ. CDR3 in DNA: TGCGCCAGCAGTTTCACACTGACTAGCACTGAAGCTTTCTTT. Amino acids: CASSFTLTSTEAFF.

The rearrangement links TRBV5-8 to TRBJ1-2; 10 nucleotides match TRBD1. The V and J ends lost 4 bases and 8 bases, in that order; junction bases with no gene match: 5. The CDR3 contains 13 residues. The germline V gene has CDR1 SGHTS and CDR2 YDEGEE. The CDR3 region has the DNA TGTGCCAGCAGCAGTGGGACAGGGGACGGCTACACCTTC. Its protein is CASSSGTGDGYTF.

J is TRBJ2-5 and V is TRBV2; D call uncertain. Germline loops: CDR1 SNHLY, CDR2 FYNNEI. This CDR3 contains 13 residues. V lost 11 bases to trimming and J lost 2 bases, with 15 bases between them. CDR3 amino acids: CAGSGPLQETQYF. CDR3 DNA: TGTGCCGGGTCCGGGCCCCTGCAAGAGACCCAGTACTTC.

The chain has TRBV6-4 and TRBJ2-3; TRBD1 might be the D (6 bases). This CDR3 region has 15 residues. Germline values: CDR1 MRHNA, CDR2 SNTAGT. V shed 2 bases and J shed 1 base, with 10 bases lying between them. The CDR3 here is CASSDQGLGTDTQYF. The CDR3 DNA is TGTGCCAGCAGTGACCAGGGGCTGGGCACAGATACGCAGTATTTT.